This is a list of T cell receptor beta chains from one sample in a study of blood T cell repertoires in COVID-19. Sequencing used immunoSEQ multiplex PCR; TCRdb keeps in-frame clones, though not all of them. Of 88,000 or so clones listed, over 85% are singletons. Sequencing used peripheral blood. All receptors derive from a man aged 50-59 years with acute or convalescent COVID-19. CDR3s include the opening cysteine and the closing phenylalanine or tryptophan. Fields, in order: clone size, J gene, V gene, D gene, CDR3 protein, CDR3 DNA. The D gene is left open where the match is weak. Only part of the rows carry a size: once, few, many, or a class if the clone is expanded.

>NA|TRBJ2-2|TRBV2|NA
CASRLSPSGELFF
TGTGCCAGCAGATTATCTCCCTCCGGGGAGCTGTTTTTT
>NA|TRBJ2-7|TRBV7-9|TRBD2
CASSFGGKREVEQYF
TGTGCCAGCAGCTTTGGGGGAAAGCGGGAGGTCGAGCAGTACTTC
>NA|TRBJ1-6|TRBV7-8|NA
CASSLAGRYSPLHF
TGTGCCAGCAGCTTAGCGGGGCGCTATTCACCCCTCCACTTT
>NA|TRBJ2-2|TRBV5-5|TRBD1
CASRTTGDTGELFF
TGTGCCAGCAGAACTACAGGGGACACCGGGGAGCTGTTTTTT
>once|TRBJ2-1|TRBV7-5|NA
CVRSLGLGLVGHEQFF
TGTGTCAGAAGCTTAGGTCTTGGACTAGTTGGGCATGAGCAGTTCTTC
>NA|TRBJ1-2|TRBV14|NA
CASSQIQGLPGDYGYTF
TGTGCCAGCAGCCAAATCCAGGGACTCCCAGGTGACTATGGCTACACCTTC
>NA|TRBJ1-1|TRBV6-8|TRBD1
CASTQRTGVSTEAFF
TGTGCCAGCACCCAGCGGACAGGGGTGAGCACTGAAGCTTTCTTT
>NA|TRBJ2-3|TRBV4-3|NA
CASSQGQVSTDTQYF
TGCGCCAGCAGCCAAGGACAGGTTAGCACAGATACGCAGTATTTT
>NA|TRBJ1-1|TRBV19|NA
CASSIDRDNSAFF
TGTGCCAGTAGTATAGATAGGGACAACTCAGCTTTCTTT
>once|TRBJ1-3|TRBV5-6|NA
CASSPDRFQNTIYF
TGTGCCAGCAGCCCTGACAGATTTCAAAACACCATATATTTT
>few|TRBJ1-6|TRBV14|TRBD1
CASSPGTVTPNSPLHF
TGTGCCAGCAGCCCTGGGACAGTCACCCCTAATTCACCCCTCCACTTT
>NA|TRBJ2-4|TRBV27|NA
CASSRRLADIQYF
TGTGCCAGCAGCCGCCGTCTTGCGGACATTCAGTACTTC
>NA|TRBJ1-2|TRBV28|TRBD1
CASSLRTGYSTGYTF
TGTGCCAGCAGTTTGCGGACAGGATACAGCACTGGCTACACCTTC
>once|TRBJ1-4|TRBV4-3|NA
CASSQLRGRANEKLFF
TGCGCCAGCAGCCAATTACGGGGAAGGGCCAATGAAAAACTGTTTTTT
>NA|TRBJ1-3|TRBV7-2|NA
CASSLNRESGNTIYF
TGTGCCAGCAGCTTGAACAGGGAATCTGGAAACACCATATATTTT
>NA|TRBJ2-1|TRBV4-1|NA
CASSQPREHNEQFF
TGCGCCAGCAGCCAACCGAGGGAACACAATGAGCAGTTCTTC
>NA|TRBJ2-7|TRBV10-1|TRBD1
CASSDGSGGYEQYF
TGCGCCAGCAGTGACGGGTCAGGGGGATACGAGCAGTACTTC
>NA|TRBJ2-5|TRBV28|NA
CASSLFRPGTLGQETQYF
TGTGCCAGCAGTTTATTCCGACCCGGGACTCTGGGACAAGAGACCCAGTACTTC
>NA|TRBJ2-5|TRBV15|TRBD1
CATSREQGASQETQYF
TGTGCCACCAGCAGAGAACAGGGGGCGAGCCAAGAGACCCAGTACTTC
>NA|TRBJ1-2|TRBV5-1|NA
CARSRDMGGAEGYTF
TGCGCCCGCAGCCGCGATATGGGGGGGGCTGAAGGCTACACCTTC
>NA|TRBJ2-3|TRBV3-1/TRBV3-2|TRBD2
CASSHTLAGRGTDTQYF
TGTGCCAGCAGCCACACCCTAGCGGGACGGGGCACAGATACGCAGTATTTT
>NA|TRBJ2-7|TRBV11-2|NA
CASSAPDSYSYEQYF
TGTGCCAGCAGCGCCCCGGACAGCTACTCCTACGAGCAGTACTTC
>NA|TRBJ2-1|TRBV11-2|NA
CASSLAARNNEQFF
TGTGCCAGCAGCTTAGCGGCCAGGAACAATGAGCAGTTCTTC
>once|TRBJ1-3|TRBV7-9|NA
CASSLVVGDTIYF
TGTGCCAGCAGCTTAGTAGTCGGGGACACCATATATTTT
>NA|TRBJ2-1|TRBV11-2|NA
CASSLDRGSHNEQFF
TGTGCCAGCAGCTTAGATCGGGGATCCCACAATGAGCAGTTCTTC
>NA|TRBJ2-2|TRBV4-3|TRBD1
CASSQAVPQGAVTGELFF
TGCGCCAGCAGCCAAGCTGTTCCACAGGGGGCAGTCACCGGGGAGCTGTTTTTT
>NA|TRBJ1-2|TRBV6-1|NA
CASSDRGINYGYTF
TGTGCCAGCAGTGATCGCGGGATTAACTATGGCTACACCTTC
>NA|TRBJ1-2|TRBV6-6|NA
CASIEPPGSGYTF
TGTGCCAGCATCGAACCCCCGGGGTCCGGCTACACCTTC
>NA|TRBJ2-3|TRBV6-5|TRBD1
CASSYSRWDRGYTQYF
TGTGCCAGCAGTTACTCGAGATGGGACAGGGGCTATACGCAGTATTTT
>NA|TRBJ2-3|TRBV5-1|NA
CASTPADTQYF
TGCGCCAGCACTCCCGCAGATACGCAGTATTTT
>NA|TRBJ2-6|TRBV2|NA
CASSLRGSGANVLTF
TGTGCCAGCAGCCTCAGGGGCTCTGGGGCCAACGTCCTGACTTTC
>NA|TRBJ2-2|TRBV7-9|TRBD1
CASTGQGTGELFF
TGTGCCAGCACAGGACAGGGGACCGGGGAGCTGTTTTTT
>NA|TRBJ2-7|TRBV16|NA
CASSLLGQDLYEQYF
TGTGCCAGCAGCTTGTTGGGCCAAGACCTCTACGAGCAGTACTTC
>NA|TRBJ2-2|TRBV7-8|NA
CASSSREHGELFF
TGTGCCAGCAGCTCCCGGGAGCACGGGGAGCTGTTTTTT
>NA|TRBJ2-3|TRBV30|TRBD2
CARQAGRGDTQYF
TGTGCCCGACAAGCGGGGAGGGGAGATACGCAGTATTTT
>once|TRBJ2-2|TRBV30|NA
CAWSLMGGGELFF
TGTGCCTGGAGTCTGATGGGAGGCGGGGAGCTGTTTTTT
>NA|TRBJ1-1|TRBV5-5|NA
CASSFTGRGTEAFF
TGTGCCAGCAGCTTCACAGGGCGAGGGACTGAAGCTTTCTTT
>NA|TRBJ1-1|TRBV27|NA
CASSLRGSEAFF
TGTGCCAGCAGTTTAAGGGGATCTGAAGCTTTCTTT
>NA|TRBJ1-2|TRBV5-1|TRBD1
CASSGEAAGGRDGYTF
TGCGCCAGCAGCGGGGAAGCGGCAGGGGGCAGGGATGGCTACACCTTC
>few|TRBJ2-1|TRBV6-1|NA
CASSEFLAVSYNEQFF
TGTGCCAGCAGTGAATTCCTGGCCGTCTCCTACAATGAGCAGTTCTTC
>NA|TRBJ2-5|TRBV19|NA
CASSIGRDRQETQYF
TGTGCCAGTAGTATAGGGAGGGATCGCCAAGAGACCCAGTACTTC
>NA|TRBJ2-6|TRBV19|NA
CASRSGANVLTF
TGTGCCAGTAGATCGGGGGCCAACGTCCTGACTTTC
>NA|TRBJ1-2|TRBV14|TRBD1
CASSQDAGQAPYGYTF
TGTGCCAGCAGCCAAGATGCTGGACAGGCGCCCTATGGCTACACCTTC
>NA|TRBJ2-1|TRBV9|TRBD2
CASSLTGTSGREELFF
TGTGCCAGCAGCTTGACCGGGACTAGCGGGAGGGAGGAGCTGTTCTTC
>NA|TRBJ1-2|TRBV19|NA
CASSIDRGRGHGYTF
TGTGCCAGTAGTATAGATCGCGGCAGGGGTCATGGCTACACCTTC
>NA|TRBJ2-7|TRBV19|TRBD1
CASSIDRDRESYEQYF
TGTGCCAGTAGTATAGACCGGGACAGGGAATCCTACGAGCAGTACTTC
>NA|TRBJ2-1|TRBV5-1|TRBD1
CASSLEGAVIEQFF
TGCGCCAGCAGCTTGGAGGGGGCCGTCATTGAGCAGTTCTTC
>NA|TRBJ1-4|TRBV18|NA
CASSPGLREKLFF
TGTGCCAGCTCACCGGGACTACGGGAAAAACTGTTTTTT
>NA|TRBJ1-1|TRBV19|TRBD1
CASSIGTGANTEAFF
TGTGCCAGTAGTATCGGGACAGGGGCGAACACTGAAGCTTTCTTT
>NA|TRBJ2-1|TRBV27|NA
CASSLSGSGYNEQFF
TGTGCCAGCAGTTTAAGTGGTAGTGGTTACAATGAGCAGTTCTTC
>NA|TRBJ1-3|TRBV5-1|NA
CASSLEGDGNTIYF
TGCGCCAGCAGCTTGGAGGGGGATGGAAACACCATATATTTT
>NA|TRBJ2-5|TRBV11-1|NA
CASSKRIRLTQETQYF
TGTGCCAGCAGCAAACGGATTCGACTAACCCAAGAGACCCAGTACTTC
>NA|TRBJ1-1|TRBV28|NA
CASITGLGEAFF
TGTGCCAGCATTACAGGGTTGGGTGAAGCTTTCTTT
>NA|TRBJ2-7|TRBV9|TRBD1
CASSFTGTGEVYEQYF
TGTGCCAGCAGCTTTACCGGGACAGGGGAGGTCTACGAGCAGTACTTC
>NA|TRBJ1-1|TRBV7-3|TRBD1
CASSQTGGTGGLTEAFF
TGTGCCAGCAGCCAAACCGGCGGGACAGGGGGTCTCACTGAAGCTTTCTTT
>NA|TRBJ2-3|TRBV7-2|NA
CASSLPFERNPTDTQYF
TGTGCCAGCAGCTTACCCTTTGAGAGGAATCCCACAGATACGCAGTATTTT
>once|TRBJ1-5|TRBV6-5|TRBD1
CASRGTGARGQPQHF
TGTGCCAGCAGGGGGACAGGGGCGCGGGGTCAGCCCCAGCATTTT
>NA|TRBJ2-4|TRBV30|TRBD1
CAWSPQGQVSPQTKNIQYF
TGTGCCTGGAGTCCACAGGGACAGGTGTCCCCCCAAACCAAAAACATTCAGTACTTC
>NA|TRBJ1-5|TRBV19|NA
CASSIALMGGGAASNQPQHF
TGTGCCAGTAGTATAGCACTGATGGGGGGAGGTGCCGCGAGCAATCAGCCCCAGCATTTT
>NA|TRBJ1-2|TRBV2|NA
CASIGGVYYGYTF
TGTGCCAGCATAGGGGGGGTGTACTATGGCTACACCTTC